A single sample gave rise to the 3 T cell receptor beta chains below, sequenced in a study of beta chain features in type 1 diabetes listed by TCRdb under 2018. Library preparation employed the immunoSEQ multiplex PCR assay. The entire isolated RNA was reverse transcribed using the High Capacity cDNA Reverse Transcription Kit, and thus expressed TCRB transcripts were sequenced. TCRdb retrieved this table from immuneACCESS and kept in-frame rearrangements only. Not all clones are present; in checked studies, unresolved V genes account for under half, and no reason is known for the remainder. This sample holds 680,000 or so clones; 15% were observed only once. The top ten hold under 0.095% of the sample. The sample taken for sequencing was naive CD4+ T cells from blood. The sample's cell subset or site, from its label and the paper: true naive CD4+ T cells. These receptors originate from a man between 18 and 35 years old in good health.

Only a few counts were recorded for this clone. This chain links TRBV6-6 with TRBJ2-1; 8 bases line up with TRBD1. Germline trimming cut 4 bases from V and 8 bases from J; bases unmatched to any gene: 10. The CDR3 consists of 15 residues. CDR1 MNHNY and CDR2 SVGAGI come from the germline V gene (reference sequence). In DNA, the CDR3 is TGTGCCAGCAGTTCCCCCGGGACAGGTCGGTATGAGCAGTTCTTC. The encoded protein is CASSSPGTGRYEQFF.

The chain links TRBV7-3 to TRBJ1-1; D is unresolved. Trimming took off 5 bases at V and 7 bases at J, with 14 bases between the two ends. Germline CDR1 and CDR2: SGHTA and FQGTGA. There are 13 residues in the CDR3. The DNA for the CDR3 is TGTGCCAGCAGCCCAGGATATGGGCGTGAAGCTTTCTTT. Amino acids: CASSPGYGREAFF.

The chain joins TRBV6-1 to TRBJ1-5; D may be TRBD1 (6 bases). Trimming left V 2 bases short and J 6 bases short, with 8 bases between. Germline V gene data show CDR1 as MNHNS and CDR2 as SASEGT. This CDR3 comprises 13 residues. The CDR3 sequence is CASSEQGPQPQHF. The CDR3 DNA reads TGTGCCAGCAGTGAACAGGGGCCTCAGCCCCAGCATTTT.